This TCR beta chain is drawn from a study of blood T cell repertoires in COVID-19. Background on the study: PBMCs, B-cell-depleted T cells, or T cells were the source of the cDNA or gDNA that made up the material.

Across about two dozen US areas, participants ranged in age from about 18 to 100 years. Cohort allocation depended upon clinical history that participants reported. In the authors' workflow: Estimation of nucleated cell counts was performed using reference gene primer amplification. The method was immunoSEQ multiplex PCR; TCRdb's version includes in-frame clones alone and lacks a portion of them. V and J calls and clone size come straight from that table; D and trimming were deduced from the DNA. The table lists around 260,000 clones, approximately 85% of them singletons. Sequencing was performed on PBMCs or T cells enriched from blood (not recorded which). The receptor comes from a woman in her twenties or thirties who had recovered from COVID-19.

The CDR3 DNA reads TGTGCCAGTAGTATCCCGGGGGGGGGTAGAGAGACCCAGTACTTC. Translation: CASSIPGGGRETQYF. The chain links TRBV19 to TRBJ2-5; TRBD2 aligns across 8 bases. Germline V gene data show CDR1 as LNHDA and CDR2 as SQIVND (reference sequence). Trimming at V came to 3 bases and at J to 4 bases, leaving 7 bases not matched to a gene. The CDR3 has 15 amino acids.